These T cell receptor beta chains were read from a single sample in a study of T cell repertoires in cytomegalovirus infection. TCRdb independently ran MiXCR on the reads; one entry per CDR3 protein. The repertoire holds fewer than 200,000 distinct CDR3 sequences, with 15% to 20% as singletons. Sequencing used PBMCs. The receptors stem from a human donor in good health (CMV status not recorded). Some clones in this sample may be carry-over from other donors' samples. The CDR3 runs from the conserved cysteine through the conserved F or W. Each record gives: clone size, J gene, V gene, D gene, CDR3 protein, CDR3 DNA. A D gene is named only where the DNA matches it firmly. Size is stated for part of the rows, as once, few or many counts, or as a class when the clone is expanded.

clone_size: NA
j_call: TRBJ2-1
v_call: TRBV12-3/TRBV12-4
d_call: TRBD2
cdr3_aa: CASSGGLAGINEQFF
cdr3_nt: TGTGCCAGCAGTGGGGGGCTAGCGGGAATCAATGAGCAGTTCTTC

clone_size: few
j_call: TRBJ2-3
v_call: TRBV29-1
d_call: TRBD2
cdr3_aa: CSVAWEGLTDTQYF
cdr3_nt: TGCAGCGTTGCGTGGGAGGGCCTCACAGATACGCAGTATTTT

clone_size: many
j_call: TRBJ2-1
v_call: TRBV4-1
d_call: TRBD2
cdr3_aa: CASSQVLANSYNEQFF
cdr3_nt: TGCGCCAGCAGCCAAGTACTAGCGAACTCCTACAATGAGCAGTTCTTC

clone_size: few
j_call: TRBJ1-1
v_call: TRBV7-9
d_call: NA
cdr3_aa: CASSLSRVGSAEAFF
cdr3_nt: TGTGCCAGCAGCTTAAGCCGTGTGGGGAGCGCTGAAGCTTTCTTT

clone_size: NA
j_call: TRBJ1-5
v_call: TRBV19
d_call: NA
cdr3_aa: CASSSRDNNQPQHF
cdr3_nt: TGTGCCAGTAGTTCCCGGGACAACAATCAGCCCCAGCATTTT

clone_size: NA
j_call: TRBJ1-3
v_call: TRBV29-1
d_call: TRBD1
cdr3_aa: CSVQGGSGNTIYF
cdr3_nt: TGCAGCGTTCAGGGGGGAAGTGGAAACACCATATATTTT

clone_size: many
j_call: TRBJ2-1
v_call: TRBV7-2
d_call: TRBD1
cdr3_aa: CASSPRHRGDNEQFF
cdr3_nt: TGTGCCAGCAGCCCCCGCCACAGGGGGGACAATGAGCAGTTCTTC

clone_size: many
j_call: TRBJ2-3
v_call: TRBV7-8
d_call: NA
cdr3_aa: CASSNLQGSRTDTQYF
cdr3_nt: TGTGCCAGCAGCAACCTCCAGGGGAGTCGGACAGATACGCAGTATTTT

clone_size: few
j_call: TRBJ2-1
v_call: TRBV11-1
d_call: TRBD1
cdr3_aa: CASSQDWDRHNEQFF
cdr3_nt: TGTGCCAGCAGCCAAGACTGGGACAGGCACAATGAGCAGTTCTTC

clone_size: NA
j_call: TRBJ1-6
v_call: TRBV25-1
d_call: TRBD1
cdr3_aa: CATQSPPTGQNSPLHF
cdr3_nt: TGTGCCACCCAGAGCCCCCCGACAGGGCAGAATTCACCCCTCCACTTT

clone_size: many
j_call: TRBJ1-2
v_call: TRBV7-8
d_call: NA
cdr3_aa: CASSSDGGARAAGYTF
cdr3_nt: TGTGCCAGCAGCTCGGACGGGGGGGCGCGCGCCGCGGGCTACACCTTC

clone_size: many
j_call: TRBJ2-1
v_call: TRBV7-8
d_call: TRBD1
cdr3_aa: CASSLLPGQEGAGEQFF
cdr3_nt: TGTGCCAGCAGCCTGTTACCGGGACAGGAGGGAGCGGGTGAGCAGTTCTTC

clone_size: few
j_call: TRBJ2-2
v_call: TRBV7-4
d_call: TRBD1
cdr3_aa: CASSRQGYTGELFF
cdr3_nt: TGTGCCAGCAGTCGACAGGGTTACACCGGGGAGCTGTTTTTT

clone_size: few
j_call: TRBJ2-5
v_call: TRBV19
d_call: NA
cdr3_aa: CASSISGRVETQYF
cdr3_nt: TGTGCCAGTAGTATCTCCGGGCGAGTGGAGACCCAGTACTTC

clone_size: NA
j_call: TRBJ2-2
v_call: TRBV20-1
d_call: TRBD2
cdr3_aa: CSARGERLAGGNTGELFF
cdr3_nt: TGCAGTGCTAGGGGCGAAAGACTAGCGGGAGGGAACACCGGGGAGCTGTTTTTT

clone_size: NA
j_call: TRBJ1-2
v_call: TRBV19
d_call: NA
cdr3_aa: CASSTLLDRNYGYTF
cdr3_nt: TGTGCCAGTAGTACCCTGTTGGACAGAAACTATGGCTACACCTTC

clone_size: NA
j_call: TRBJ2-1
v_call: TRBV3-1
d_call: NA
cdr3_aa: CASSSDASSYNEQFF
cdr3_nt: TGTGCCAGCAGCTCGGACGCGAGCTCCTACAATGAGCAGTTCTTC

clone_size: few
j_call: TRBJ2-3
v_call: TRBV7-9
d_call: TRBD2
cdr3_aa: CASRPRERGGQDTQYF
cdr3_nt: TGTGCCAGCAGGCCGCGGGAGCGGGGGGGCCAAGATACGCAGTATTTT

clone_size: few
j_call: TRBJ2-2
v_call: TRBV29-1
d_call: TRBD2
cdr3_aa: CSASGLAGPGELFF
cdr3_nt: TGCAGCGCCTCGGGACTAGCGGGACCCGGGGAGCTGTTTTTT

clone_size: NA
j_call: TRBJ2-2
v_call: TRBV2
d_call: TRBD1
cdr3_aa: CASHEDRTGVTGELFF
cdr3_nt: TGTGCCAGCCACGAAGACAGGACAGGGGTCACCGGGGAGCTGTTTTTT

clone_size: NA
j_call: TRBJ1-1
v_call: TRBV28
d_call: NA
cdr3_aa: CASSLRDSRRTEAFF
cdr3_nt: TGTGCCAGCAGCCTAAGGGACTCCCGACGCACTGAAGCTTTCTTT

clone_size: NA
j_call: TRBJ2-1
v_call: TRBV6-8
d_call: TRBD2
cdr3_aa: CAGGVGRGRYEQFF
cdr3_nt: TGTGCCGGGGGGGTAGGGCGGGGTCGTTATGAGCAGTTCTTC

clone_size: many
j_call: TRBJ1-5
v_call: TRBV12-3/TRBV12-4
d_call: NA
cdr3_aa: CASSLRDSNQPQHF
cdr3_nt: TGTGCCAGCAGTCTCAGGGATAGCAATCAGCCCCAGCATTTT

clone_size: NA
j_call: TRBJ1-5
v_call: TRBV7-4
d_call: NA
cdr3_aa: CASSSTLDSNQPPHF
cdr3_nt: TGTGCCAGCAGCTCGACATTGGACAGCAATCAGCCCCCGCATTTT

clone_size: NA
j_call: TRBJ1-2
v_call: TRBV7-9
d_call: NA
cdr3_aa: CASSPFGDGLYGYTF
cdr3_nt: TGTGCCAGCAGCCCCTTTGGAGACGGCCTCTATGGCTACACCTTC

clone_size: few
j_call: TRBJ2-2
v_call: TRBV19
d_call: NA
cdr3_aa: CASRKEGGELFF
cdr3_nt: TGTGCCAGTCGCAAAGAGGGAGGGGAGCTGTTTTTT

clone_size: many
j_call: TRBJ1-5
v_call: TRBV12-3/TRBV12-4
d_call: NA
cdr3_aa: CASSLTGARNQPQHF
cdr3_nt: TGTGCCAGCAGTTTAACGGGGGCCCGCAATCAGCCCCAGCATTTT

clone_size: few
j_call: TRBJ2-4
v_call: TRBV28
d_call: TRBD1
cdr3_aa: CASRAAGTEGSNIQYF
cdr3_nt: TGTGCCAGCAGAGCCGCCGGGACAGAGGGGTCAAACATTCAGTACTTC

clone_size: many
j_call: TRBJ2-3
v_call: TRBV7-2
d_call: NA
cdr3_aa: CASSLVAQRSTDTQYF
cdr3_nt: TGTGCCAGCAGCTTAGTTGCCCAGCGGAGCACAGATACGCAGTATTTT

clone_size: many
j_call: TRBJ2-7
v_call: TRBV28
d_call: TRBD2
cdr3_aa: CASNEAGGTYEQYF
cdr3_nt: TGTGCCAGCAACGAAGCGGGAGGGACCTACGAGCAGTACTTC

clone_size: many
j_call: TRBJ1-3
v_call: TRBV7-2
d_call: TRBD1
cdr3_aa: CASSPYGTGSGNTIYF
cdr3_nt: TGTGCCAGCAGCCCTTACGGGACAGGGTCTGGAAACACCATATATTTT

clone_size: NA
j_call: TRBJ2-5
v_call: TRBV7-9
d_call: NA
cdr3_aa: CASSFGPQLKETQYF
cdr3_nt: TGTGCCAGCAGCTTTGGCCCCCAGCTGAAAGAGACCCAGTACTTC